Given below is one TCR beta chain in context. Original handling: Researchers report that nucleated cell counts were estimated from reference gene primer amplification. Here immunoSEQ multiplex PCR was the method, and the copy in TCRdb shows in-frame clones only, minus some. V and J calls and clone size are those listed in that table; D and trimming were worked out from the DNA. The data contain approximately 100,000 clones, roughly 82% of them singletons. This sample was included in a study of blood T cell repertoires in COVID-19. Overall study: The United States, Italy and Spain supplied acute and convalescent COVID-19 samples. PBMCs, B-cell-depleted T cells, or T cells provided the cDNA or gDNA that made up the material.

The CDR3 runs to 14 residues. The ends were cut back, 5 bases at V and 5 bases at J, with 14 bases in the middle. Looked up from germline, CDR1 is LGHDT and CDR2 is YNNKEL (reference sequence). This chain links TRBV3-1 (or the pseudogene TRBV3-2) with TRBJ2-3; D is perhaps TRBD2 (5 bases). The clonotype comes from a man aged 65 to 79 with active or convalescent COVID-19. Sequencing was done on a sample of peripheral blood. CDR3: CASSYGLEGDTQYF. Written as DNA, the CDR3 is TGTGCCAGCAGCTACGGACTGGAAGGAGATACGCAGTATTTT.